This TCR beta chain is drawn from a study of blood T cell repertoires in COVID-19. The assay was immunoSEQ multiplex PCR, and TCRdb's table has in-frame clones only and misses some. The sample has roughly 200,000 clones, around four fifths seen once. Participants had their cohort set by participant-reported clinical history. This TCR was recovered from a man in his forties who had recovered from COVID-19. The specimen sequenced was PBMCs or T cells enriched from blood (not recorded which).

CDR3 nucleotides: TGTGCCAGCAGCGCCGGGACAGACTCCTACGAGCAGTACTTC. Translated: CASSAGTDSYEQYF. The V gene is TRBV9, the J gene TRBJ2-7, with 7 bases identical to TRBD1. The CDR3 sequence is 14 residues long. With 3 bases clipped from V and 0 bases from J, the junction kept 3 bases outside the gene matches. CDR1 and CDR2 (germline): SGDLS, YYNGEE.